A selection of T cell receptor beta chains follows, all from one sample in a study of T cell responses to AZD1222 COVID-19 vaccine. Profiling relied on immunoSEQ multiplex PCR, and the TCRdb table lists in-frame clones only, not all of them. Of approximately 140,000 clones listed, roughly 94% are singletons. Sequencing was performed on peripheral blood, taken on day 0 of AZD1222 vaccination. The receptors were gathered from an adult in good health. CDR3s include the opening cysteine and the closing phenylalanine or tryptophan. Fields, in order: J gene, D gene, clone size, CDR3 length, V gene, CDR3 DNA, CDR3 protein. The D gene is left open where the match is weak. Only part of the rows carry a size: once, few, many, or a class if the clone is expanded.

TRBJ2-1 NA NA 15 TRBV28 TGTGCCAGCAGTCCCCTTACGGGAATGTACAATGAGCAGTTCTTC CASSPLTGMYNEQFF
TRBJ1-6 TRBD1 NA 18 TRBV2 TGTGCCAGCATTCAGGACAGGGGGCTATCCGTGAATAATTCACCCCTCCACTTT CASIQDRGLSVNNSPLHF
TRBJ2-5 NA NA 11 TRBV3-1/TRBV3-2 TGTGCCAGCAGCCTGCAAGAGACCCAGTACTTC CASSLQETQYF
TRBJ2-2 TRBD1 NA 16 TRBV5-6 TGTGCCAGCAGCTTGGAACAGGGGTGGAACACCGGGGAGCTGTTTTTT CASSLEQGWNTGELFF
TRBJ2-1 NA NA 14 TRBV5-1 TGCGCCAGCAGCTTGTTCCTCCGGGACGGAGAGCAGTTCTTC CASSLFLRDGEQFF
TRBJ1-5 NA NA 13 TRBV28 TGTGCCAGCACACAGACACTTAATCAGCCCCAGCATTTT CASTQTLNQPQHF
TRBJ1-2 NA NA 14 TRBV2 TGTGCCAGCAGTGGGAACAGGCCTAACTATGGCTACACCTTC CASSGNRPNYGYTF
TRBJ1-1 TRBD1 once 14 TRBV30 TGTGCCTGGAAGCCCGGGACAGGGAACACTGAAGCTTTCTTT CAWKPGTGNTEAFF
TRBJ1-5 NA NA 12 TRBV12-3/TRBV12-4 TGTGCCAGCAGTTTGCTGAATCAGCCCCAGCATTTT CASSLLNQPQHF
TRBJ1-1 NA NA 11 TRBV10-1 TGCGCCAGCAGTGATAGCACTGAAGCTTTCTTT CASSDSTEAFF
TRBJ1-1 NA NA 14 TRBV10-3 TGTGCCATAAACACCCCGGGGTTTCGGGCTGAAGCTTTCTTT CAINTPGFRAEAFF
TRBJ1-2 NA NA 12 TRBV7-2 TGTGCCAGCAGCCGACAGAGAGATGGCTACACCTTC CASSRQRDGYTF
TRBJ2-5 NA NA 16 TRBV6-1 TGTGCCAGCAGTGAACCGCTAGGCCCAAGGGGAGAGACCCAGTACTTC CASSEPLGPRGETQYF
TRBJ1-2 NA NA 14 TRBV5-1 TGCGCCAGCAGCCCGCCCGGGCCTGGCTATGGCTACACCTTC CASSPPGPGYGYTF
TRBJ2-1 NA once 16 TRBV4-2 TGTGCCAGCAGCCAAGATATGGGGGGGACATACAATGAGCAGTTCTTC CASSQDMGGTYNEQFF
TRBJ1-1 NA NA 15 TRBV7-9 TGTGCCAGCAGCTCGCGACAGTGGATGAACACTGAAGCTTTCTTT CASSSRQWMNTEAFF
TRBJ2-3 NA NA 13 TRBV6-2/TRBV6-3 TGTGCCAGCAGTCTACAGGTAGAAGATACGCAGTATTTT CASSLQVEDTQYF
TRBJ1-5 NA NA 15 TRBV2 TGTGCCAGCAGCCTACAGGGCTCAGGCAATCAGCCCCAGCATTTT CASSLQGSGNQPQHF
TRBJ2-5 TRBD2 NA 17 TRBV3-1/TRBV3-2 TGTGCCAGCAGCCAAGGGCTTAGCGGGGGGCGCGGGGAGACCCAGTACTTC CASSQGLSGGRGETQYF
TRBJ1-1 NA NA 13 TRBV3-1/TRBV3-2 TGTGCCAGCAGCCAATTTGGGGGCACTGAAGCTTTCTTT CASSQFGGTEAFF
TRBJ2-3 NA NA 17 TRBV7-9 TGTGCCAGCAGCTTAGCGAGCTGGACTGACAGATTGCATACGCAGTATTTT CASSLASWTDRLHTQYF